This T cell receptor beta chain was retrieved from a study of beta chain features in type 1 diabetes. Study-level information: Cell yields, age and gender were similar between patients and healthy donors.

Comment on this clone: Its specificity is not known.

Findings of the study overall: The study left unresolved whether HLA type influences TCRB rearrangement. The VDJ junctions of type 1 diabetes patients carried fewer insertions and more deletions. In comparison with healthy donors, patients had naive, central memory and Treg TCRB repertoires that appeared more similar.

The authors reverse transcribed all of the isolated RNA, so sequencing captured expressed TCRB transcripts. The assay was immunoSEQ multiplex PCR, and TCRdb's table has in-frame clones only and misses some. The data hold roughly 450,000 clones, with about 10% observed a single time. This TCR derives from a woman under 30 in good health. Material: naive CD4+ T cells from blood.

CDR3 residues: CASSEGTVSGANVLTF. The CDR3 region has the DNA TGTGCCAGCAGTGAAGGTACTGTCTCTGGGGCCAACGTCCTGACTTTC. The rearrangement joins TRBV6-1 to TRBJ2-6; unclear D gene. Germline V gives CDR1 MNHNS, CDR2 SASEGT. There are 16 residues in the CDR3. V shed 1 base and J shed 0 bases, with 7 bases lying between them.